Detailed here is one TCR beta chain. Random hexamers were used to reverse transcribe the RNA input (about 0.5 to 1 ug). Amplification of TCR beta CDR3 used immunoSEQ multiplex PCR across 54 Vbeta and 13 Jbeta. One entry per CDR3 protein results from TCRdb running MiXCR on the immunoSEQ multiplex PCR reads. The sample has approximately 150,000 distinct CDR3 sequences, 85% to 95% seen once. Germline CDR1 and CDR2: SGHDT and YYEEEE. With V trimmed by 4 bases and J by 4 bases, 7 bases remained unmatched. CDR3 length: 15 amino acids. These data are taken from a study of CD8 T cells in Susac syndrome. The specimen sequenced was CD4+ T cells from PBMCs. This sequence was found in a human donor with multiple sclerosis. The J gene is TRBJ2-5, the V gene TRBV5-6, with 10 bases lining up with TRBD2. This CDR3 is CASSLVVAGGETQYF. The CDR3, as DNA: TGTGCCAGCAGCCTAGTAGTAGCGGGAGGAGAGACCCAGTACTTC.